This TCR beta chain is from a study of human T cells and chemical hapten exposure. In the study overall: Patch tests put 0.01% DPC on the upper back, read at 6 days. Study-wide findings and caveats: Among expanded TCRs, significantly more large CDR3 similarity clusters formed than among controls.

This clonotype was counted at least ten times. Its target is not known. Time point noted: pre-sensitization, week 0. The treatment: therapeutic diphenylcyclopropenone sensitization with weekly scalp DPC. Unique molecular identifiers were affixed to discrete cDNA molecules within the library. In the source study's methods: Sample-level TCR yields exhibited a median of around 100,000, with a range of 23,224 to 690,600. A single record per CDR3 protein comes from TCRdb applying MiXCR to the RACE reads. The V and J calls and clone size come from TCRdb's table, not from the authors' own analysis. This table holds around 62,000 distinct CDR3 sequences, about 7% found once. This clonotype originated in a woman aged 25 to 45 with alopecia areata. Some clones in this sample may be carry-over from other donors' samples. The source material was whole blood, sampled in connection with sensitization to the hapten diphenylcyclopropenone (DPC).

The CDR3 is CASSQDTIDGYTF. The CDR3 nucleotides are TGTGCCAGCAGCCAAGACACCATAGATGGCTACACCTTC. The gene calls are TRBV3-1 and TRBJ1-2; D not resolved. From germline, CDR1 is LGHDT and CDR2 YNNKEL (reference sequence). Between the trimmed V and J ends, which lost 0 bases and 6 bases, there was a span of 8 bases. The CDR3 covers 13 residues.